These 2 T cell receptor beta chains were sequenced from one sample in a study of T cells after posttransplantation cyclophosphamide listed by TCRdb under 2016. The control cohort consisted of 11 patients who had myeloablative marrow transplants with methotrexate plus a calcineurin inhibitor and who were sampled 1 year after transplant. Library method: the immunoSEQ multiplex PCR assay. In TCRdb, the immuneACCESS table is reduced to in-frame sequences with V and J assigned. These tables do not hold every clone; where another copy was compared, an unresolved V gene accounts for under half, and the others remain unexplained. The sample contains around 17,000 clones, 85% of them found a single time. Jointly, the top ten make up about 26% of the sample. This sample comprised PBMCs, obtained after allogeneic stem cell transplant with calcineurin inhibitor and methotrexate. The origin of the receptors is a female patient aged 18 to 30 who received an allogeneic stem cell transplant from an unrelated donor, was CMV-positive, and had acute and chronic GVHD. After a transplant, the graft donor may have provided part of the T cells.

This clone came up once. The chain links TRBV11-2 to TRBJ1-1; D uncertain. The germline V gene has CDR1 SGHAT and CDR2 FQNNGV. Trimming took 0 bases from V and 4 from J, leaving 15 bases between them. The CDR3 loop spans 16 amino acids. DNA of the CDR3: TGTGCCAGCAGCTTAGATTTAGGCGGGGTAGGCACTGAAGCTTTCTTT. This encodes CASSLDLGGVGTEAFF.

This chain joins TRBV13 and TRBJ2-7, with D possibly being TRBD2 (6 bases). The CDR3 extends over 15 amino acids. The ends were cut back, 5 bases at V and 0 bases at J, with 14 bases in the middle. Germline V gives CDR1 PRHDT, CDR2 FYEKMQ (reference sequence). In nucleotides, the CDR3 is TGTGCCAGCAGCATACACGGGACTCTCTCCTACGAGCAGTACTTC. Amino acids: CASSIHGTLSYEQYF.